One and the same sample provided the 18 T cell receptor beta chains below, sequenced in a study of identical twins. One entry per CDR3 protein results from TCRdb running MiXCR on the 5' RACE reads. This table has about 240,000 distinct CDR3 sequences, about 10% appearing once. Material for sequencing was memory T cells sorted from blood. These receptor sequences come from a man aged 50-59 years in good health.

V usage is TRBV12-3 or TRBV12-4 and J usage is TRBJ2-2; D gene uncertain. V lost 3 bases to trimming and J lost 7 bases, with 18 bases between them. The CDR3 is made up of 16 amino acids. Written as DNA, the CDR3 is TGTGCCAGCAGTTTCTCGGGCCGTGGACCTTACGGGGAGCTGTTTTTT. Residues: CASSFSGRGPYGELFF.

The CDR3 sequence: CASSQSYGRETQYF. CDR3 bases: TGTGCCAGCAGCCAATCTTACGGTCGGGAGACCCAGTACTTC. The V and J genes are TRBV16 and TRBJ2-5; D uncertain. Germline lookup yields CDR1 KGHSY and CDR2 FQNENV. Trimming stripped 0 bases from V and 5 bases from J, with 10 bases between. The CDR3 runs 14 residues.

This clonotype was picked up many times. The V gene is TRBV4-2, the J gene TRBJ2-7, with 9 bases matching TRBD1. V gave up 0 bases and J gave up 5 bases; unmatched junction bases: 14. The CDR3 is made up of 18 amino acids. From germline, CDR1 is LGHNA and CDR2 YNFKEQ. Written as DNA, the CDR3 is TGTGCCAGCAGCCAAGATCCGAGAGTAACAGGGGGCATAGACGAGCAGTACTTC. Translated, it gives CASSQDPRVTGGIDEQYF.

The chain recombines TRBV7-8 with TRBJ2-7; D is perhaps TRBD2 (6 bases). The CDR3 is 15 amino acids. V dropped 5 bases and J dropped 6 bases, with 20 bases sitting between them. The V gene's germline CDR1 is SGHVS and CDR2 FQNEAQ. CDR3 loop: CASSKTAALGGEQYF. For the CDR3, the DNA is TGTGCCAGCAGCAAGACGGCCGCCTTGGGAGGCGAGCAGTACTTC.

This clonotype was found a few times. The CDR3 here is CASKKLAGTLYNEQFF. CDR3 DNA: TGTGCCAGCAAGAAACTAGCGGGCACCTTGTACAATGAGCAGTTCTTC. V is TRBV6-1 and J is TRBJ2-1; 9 bases align to TRBD2. Germline V CDR1 and CDR2: MNHNS, SASEGT. The CDR3 has 16 residues. Trimming at V came to 7 bases and at J to 4 bases, leaving 11 bases not matched to a gene.

V gene TRBV18 combines with J gene TRBJ1-2; 9 bases align to TRBD1. The length of the CDR3 is 16 residues. In germline, CDR1 is KGHSH, CDR2 LQKENI. V shed 3 bases and J 4 bases; nucleotides not matched to a gene: 9. The CDR3 loop is CASSPSGQGSGYGYTF. CDR3 nucleotide sequence: TGTGCCAGCTCACCCTCGGGACAGGGTTCAGGCTATGGCTACACCTTC.

A note on this clonotype: A clone one base away is much larger, so this may be a read error. The CDR3 reads CASSHRQVLMREQYF. The CDR3 nucleotides read TGTGCCAGCAGCCACCGACAGGTCTTGATGAGAGAGCAGTACTTC. This rearrangement joins TRBV6-2 or TRBV6-3 to TRBJ2-7; possible D gene TRBD1, 6 bases. The length of the CDR3 is 15 residues. Germline V lookup: CDR1 MNHEY, CDR2 SVGEGT. V lost 6 bases to trimming and J lost 7 bases, with 22 bases between them.

This clonotype was observed a handful of times. The chain has TRBV20-1 and TRBJ1-5; D not resolved. Germline values: CDR1 DFQATT, CDR2 SNEGSKA (reference sequence). V was cut by 2 bases and J by 1 base, with 12 bases left in between. The CDR3 extends over 15 amino acids. In nucleotides, the CDR3 is TGCAGTGCTAGATCCGATGGCACCAGCAATCAGCCCCAGCATTTT. The encoded protein is CSARSDGTSNQPQHF.

The CDR3 region is CASSQDVGSVSDTQYF. DNA for the CDR3: TGTGCCAGCAGCCAAGATGTCGGGAGTGTTTCAGATACGCAGTATTTT. The V and J genes are TRBV14 and TRBJ2-3, with a weak D call TRBD2 (6 bases). Germline values: CDR1 SGHDN, CDR2 FVKESK. The V end lost 0 bases, the J end lost 4 bases, and 14 bases lay between the germline ends. This CDR3 contains 16 residues.

This clonotype came up many times. V and J are TRBV2 and TRBJ2-1, with D possibly TRBD1 on 6 matching bases. Trimming took off 10 bases at V and 6 bases at J, with 13 bases between the two ends. Germline V gene data show CDR1 as SNHLY and CDR2 as FYNNEI. CDR3 length: 12 amino acids. The CDR3 loop is CATYREFNEQFF. DNA for the CDR3: TGTGCCACCTACAGGGAATTCAATGAGCAGTTCTTC.

CDR3 nucleotide sequence: TGTGCCTGGAGTGCGTTACGGACCCTCAGCTCTGGGGCCAACGTCCTGACTTTC. This codes for CAWSALRTLSSGANVLTF. The V call is TRBV30, the J call TRBJ2-6; D is unclear. There are 18 residues in the CDR3. Trimming took 1 base from V and 0 from J, leaving 16 bases between them. Germline V gene sequence: CDR1 GTSNPN, CDR2 SVGIG (reference sequence).

This clonotype has at least ten counts. The genes are TRBV5-5 and TRBJ2-2; 9 nucleotides match TRBD1. The V gene end was trimmed by 2 bases and the J gene end by 4 bases; junction bases not matched to a gene: 6. This CDR3 has 16 residues. Germline CDR1 reads SGHKS; CDR2 reads YYEKEE (reference sequence). CDR3: CASSLLQGAVTGELFF. DNA of the CDR3: TGTGCCAGCAGCTTATTACAGGGGGCGGTCACCGGGGAGCTGTTTTTT.

J is TRBJ1-5 and V is TRBV27; tentative D call: TRBD1 (6 bases). Germline CDR1 and CDR2: MNHEY and SMNVEV (reference sequence). V was pared by 6 bases and J by 9 bases, with 24 bases between. This CDR3 spans 16 amino acids. In DNA form, the CDR3 reads TGTGCCAGCAGACGACCGGTGGGGGGGGCGGGTCCGCCCCAGCATTTT. It encodes CASRRPVGGAGPPQHF.

In this sample, this clonotype turned up many times. The chain employs TRBV9 and TRBJ2-7; TRBD2 matches at 7 bases. The CDR3 spans 15 residues. The J segment lost 6 bases and the V segment lost 2 bases, leaving 11 bases of the junction unmatched. Germline assignment: CDR1 SGDLS and CDR2 YYNGEE. CDR3 amino acids: CASSVGGSSPLEQYF. DNA for the CDR3: TGTGCCAGCAGCGTGGGGGGGTCCTCGCCCCTCGAGCAGTACTTC.

There are a few counts of this clonotype. The chain recombines TRBV20-1 with TRBJ2-3; TRBD2 matches at 10 bases. V lost 4 bases and J lost 2; bases outside the gene matches: 3. The CDR3 is made up of 14 amino acids. Germline V gives CDR1 DFQATT, CDR2 SNEGSKA (reference sequence). CDR3 sequence (DNA): TGCAGTGCTAAGCGGGGGGGAATCACAGATACGCAGTATTTT. It encodes CSAKRGGITDTQYF.

This clonotype has a handful of counts. The rearrangement uses TRBV6-1 and TRBJ2-7; 9 bases match TRBD1. CDR1 and CDR2 from the germline V gene are MNHNS and SASEGT. There are 17 residues in the CDR3. J lost 2 bases, V lost 6 bases, and 14 bases had no gene match. The CDR3 loop is CASRRHRTGANAYEQYF. The CDR3 nucleotides read TGTGCCAGCAGACGACACCGGACAGGGGCGAACGCCTACGAGCAGTACTTC.

The rearrangement links TRBV3-1 to TRBJ1-4; 9 bases are a match to TRBD1. Germline loops: CDR1 LGHDT, CDR2 YNNKEL (reference sequence). CDR3 length: 15 amino acids. V was clipped by 4 bases and J by 7 bases; unmatched bases: 7. CDR3 in DNA: TGTGCCAGCAGCCGATGGACAGGGGAGGGTGAAAAACTGTTTTTT. As protein: CASSRWTGEGEKLFF. Variable domain in full (rest from reference TRBV3-1 and TRBJ1-4): DTAVSQTPKYLVTQMGNDKSIKCEQNLGHDTMYWYKQDSKKFLKIMFSYNNKELIINETVPNRFSPKSPDKAHLNLHINSLELGDSAVYFCASSRWTGEGEKLFFGSGTQLSVL.

This clonotype was found a few times. The chain recombines TRBV24-1 with TRBJ2-2, with TRBD1 matching 8 bases. This CDR3 has 18 residues. V shed 4 bases and J 6 bases; nucleotides not matched to a gene: 15. Germline CDR1 KGHDR, CDR2 SFDVKD. The chain's CDR3 is CATSDHRSGTGRAGELFF. CDR3 nucleotides: TGTGCCACCAGTGACCACCGCTCCGGGACAGGCAGGGCCGGGGAGCTGTTTTTT.